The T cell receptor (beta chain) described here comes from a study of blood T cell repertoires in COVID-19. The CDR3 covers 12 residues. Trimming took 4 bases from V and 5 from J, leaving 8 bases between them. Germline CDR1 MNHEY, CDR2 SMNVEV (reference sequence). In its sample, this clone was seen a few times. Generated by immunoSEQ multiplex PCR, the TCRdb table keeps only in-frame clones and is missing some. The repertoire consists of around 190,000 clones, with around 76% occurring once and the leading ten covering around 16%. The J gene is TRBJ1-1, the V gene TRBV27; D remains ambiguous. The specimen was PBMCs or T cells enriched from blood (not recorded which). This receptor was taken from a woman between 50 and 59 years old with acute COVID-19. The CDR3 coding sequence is TGTGCCAGCAGTTCCTTGCGAACTGAAGCTTTCTTT. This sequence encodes CASSSLRTEAFF.